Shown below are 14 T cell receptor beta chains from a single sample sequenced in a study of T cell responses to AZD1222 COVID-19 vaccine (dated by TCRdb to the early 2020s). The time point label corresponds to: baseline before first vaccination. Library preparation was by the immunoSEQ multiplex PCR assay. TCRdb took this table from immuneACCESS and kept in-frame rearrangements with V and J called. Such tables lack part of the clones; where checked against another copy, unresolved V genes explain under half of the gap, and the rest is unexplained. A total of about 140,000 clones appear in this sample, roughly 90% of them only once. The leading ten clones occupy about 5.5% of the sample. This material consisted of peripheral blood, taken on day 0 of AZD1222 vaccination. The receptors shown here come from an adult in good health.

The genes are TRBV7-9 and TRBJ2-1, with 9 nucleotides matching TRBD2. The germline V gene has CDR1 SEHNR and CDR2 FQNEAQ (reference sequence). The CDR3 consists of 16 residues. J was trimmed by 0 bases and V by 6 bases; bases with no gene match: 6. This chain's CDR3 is CASRELAGSSYNEQFF. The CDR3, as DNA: TGTGCCAGCAGGGAACTAGCGGGTAGCTCCTACAATGAGCAGTTCTTC.

CDR3 in amino acids: CASSIGGSYNEQFF. The CDR3 nucleotides are TGTGCCAGTAGTATAGGTGGGAGTTACAATGAGCAGTTCTTC. The gene calls are TRBV19 and TRBJ2-1, with a weak D call TRBD2 (5 bases). CDR1 and CDR2 (germline): LNHDA, SQIVND (reference sequence). The length of the CDR3 is 14 residues. The germline V and J ends were trimmed by 1 base and 4 bases, with 8 bases remaining between them.

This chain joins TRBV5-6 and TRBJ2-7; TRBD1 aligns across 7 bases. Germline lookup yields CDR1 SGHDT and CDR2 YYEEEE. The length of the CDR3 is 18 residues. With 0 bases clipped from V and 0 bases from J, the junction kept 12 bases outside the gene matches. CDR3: CASSLELKGAASSYEQYF. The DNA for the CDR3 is TGTGCCAGCAGCTTGGAATTAAAGGGGGCCGCCTCCTCCTACGAGCAGTACTTC. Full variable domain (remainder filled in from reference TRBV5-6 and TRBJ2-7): DAGVTQSPTHLIKTRGQQVTLRCSPKSGHDTVSWYQQALGQGPQFIFQYYEEEERQRGNFPDRFSGHQFPNYSSELNVNALLLGDSALYLCASSLELKGAASSYEQYFGPGTRLTVT.

The CDR3 nucleotides are TGTGCCAGCTCCTATAGGACTGCTAATTCACCCCTCCACTTT. This encodes CASSYRTANSPLHF. This sequence joins TRBV9 and TRBJ1-6; D not resolved. Germline values: CDR1 SGDLS, CDR2 YYNGEE. The CDR3 has 14 amino acids. Trimming shortened V by 7 bases and J by 6 bases, and 14 bases separated the two germline ends.

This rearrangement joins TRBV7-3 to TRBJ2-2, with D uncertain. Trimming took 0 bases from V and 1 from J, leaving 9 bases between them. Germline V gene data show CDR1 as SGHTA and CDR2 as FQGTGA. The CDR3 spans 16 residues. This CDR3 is CASSLTSPKNTGELFF. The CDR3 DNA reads TGTGCCAGCAGCTTAACGTCGCCGAAGAACACCGGGGAGCTGTTTTTT.

The CDR3 loop is CALDRDNQPQHF. DNA of the CDR3: TGTGCTTTAGACAGGGATAATCAGCCCCAGCATTTT. The V call is TRBV30, the J call TRBJ1-5, with 7 bases lining up with TRBD1. This CDR3 contains 12 residues. From germline, CDR1 is GTSNPN and CDR2 SVGIG (reference sequence).

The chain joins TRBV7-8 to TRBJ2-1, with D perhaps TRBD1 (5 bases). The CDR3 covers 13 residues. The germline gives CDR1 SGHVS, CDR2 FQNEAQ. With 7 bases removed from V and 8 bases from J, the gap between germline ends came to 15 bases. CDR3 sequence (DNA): TGTGCCAGCACTTCGGCTAGGGGTCATGAGCAGTTCTTC. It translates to CASTSARGHEQFF.

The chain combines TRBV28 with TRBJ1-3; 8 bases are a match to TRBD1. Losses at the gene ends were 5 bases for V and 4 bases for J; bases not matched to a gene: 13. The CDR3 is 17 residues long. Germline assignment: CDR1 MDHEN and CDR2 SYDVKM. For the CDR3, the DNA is TGTGCCAGCAGTCCTCTCTTAGGACAGGGTGAAGGAAACACCATATATTTT. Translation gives CASSPLLGQGEGNTIYF.

As DNA, the CDR3 is TGTGCCAGCAGCCGGCCGGGACTAGTTCCCACCGGGGAGCTGTTTTTT. It encodes CASSRPGLVPTGELFF. This chain connects TRBV5-4 to TRBJ2-2, with 8 bases fitting TRBD2. Germline CDR1 and CDR2: SGHNT and YYREEE (reference sequence). CDR3 length: 16 residues. J gave up 4 bases and V 4 bases, and 9 bases lay outside the gene matches. The complete variable domain, with remaining parts taken from reference TRBV5-4 and TRBJ2-2, reads ETGVTQSPTHLIKTRGQQVTLRCSSQSGHNTVSWYQQALGQGPQFIFQYYREEENGRGNFPPRFSGLQFPNYSSELNVNALELDDSALYLCASSRPGLVPTGELFFGEGSRLTVL.

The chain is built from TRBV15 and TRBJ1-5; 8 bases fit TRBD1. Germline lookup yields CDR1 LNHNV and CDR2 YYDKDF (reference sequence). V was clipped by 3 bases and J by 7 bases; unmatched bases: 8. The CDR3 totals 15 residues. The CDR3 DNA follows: TGTGCCACCAGCAGGATTGGACAGGGAGGACAGCCCCAGCATTTT. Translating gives CATSRIGQGGQPQHF.

DNA of the CDR3: TGTGCCAGTAGAACAGTAACTGAAGCTTTCTTT. Translating gives CASRTVTEAFF. The rearrangement joins TRBV19 to TRBJ1-1; no definite D call. The CDR3 length is 11 residues. Germline V CDR1 and CDR2: LNHDA, SQIVND (reference sequence). The ends were cut back, 6 bases at V and 5 bases at J, with 7 bases in the middle.

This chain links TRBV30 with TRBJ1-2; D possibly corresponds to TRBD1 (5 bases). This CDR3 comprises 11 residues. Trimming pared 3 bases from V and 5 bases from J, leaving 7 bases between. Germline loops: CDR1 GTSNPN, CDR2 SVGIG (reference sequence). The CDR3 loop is CAWRAGYGYTF. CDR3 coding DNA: TGTGCCTGGAGAGCAGGGTATGGCTACACCTTC. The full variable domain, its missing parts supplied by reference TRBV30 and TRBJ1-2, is SQTIHQWPATLVQPVGSPLSLECTVEGTSNPNLYWYRQAAGRGLQLLFYSVGIGQISSEVPQNLSASRPQDRQFILSSKKLLLSDSGFYLCAWRAGYGYTFGSGTRLTVV.

CDR3 coding DNA: TGTGCCAGCAGTCCCAGGGGGCCCCCAGATACGCAGTATTTT. Its protein is CASSPRGPPDTQYF. The V and J genes are TRBV6-4 and TRBJ2-3; TRBD1 agrees at 8 bases. This CDR3 has 14 residues. Trimming cost V 5 bases and J 4 bases; bases outside gene matches: 5. CDR1 is MRHNA, CDR2 SNTAGT, per germline.

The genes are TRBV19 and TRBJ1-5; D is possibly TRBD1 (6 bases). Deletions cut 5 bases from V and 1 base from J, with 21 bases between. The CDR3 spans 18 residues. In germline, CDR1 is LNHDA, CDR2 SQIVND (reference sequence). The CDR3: CASSPTRAGATSNQPQHF. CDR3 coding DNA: TGTGCCAGTAGTCCCACCCGAGCAGGGGCTACGAGCAATCAGCCCCAGCATTTT.